This T cell receptor (beta chain) is from a study of blood T cell repertoires in COVID-19. In the study overall: Some COVID-19 samples were acute and others convalescent; all came from the United States, Italy and Spain.

All enrollees were roughly 18 to 90 years old and from about 24 US areas. Original data processing: Amplified reference gene primers provided the basis for estimating nucleated cell counts. The repertoire was sequenced with immunoSEQ multiplex PCR; TCRdb's copy has only in-frame clones and lacks some. The D gene and trimming were derived from the DNA, and the V and J assignments and clone size from that table. The profile shows a few hundred thousand clones, about 90% of them singletons. CDR1 and CDR2 from the germline V gene are SGHDT and YYEEEE. Trimming left V 0 bases short and J 4 bases short, with 2 bases between. This CDR3 is 11 amino acids long. This clone was seen only a few times.

The sequence was obtained from a woman in her forties or fifties with acute COVID-19. The chain employs TRBV5-6 and TRBJ2-7; no clear D gene. The material sequenced was PBMCs or T cells enriched from blood (not recorded which). For the CDR3, the DNA is TGTGCCAGCAGCTTGGCATACGAGCAGTACTTC. Its translation is CASSLAYEQYF.